The rows below give T cell receptor beta chains drawn from one sample of a study of T-cell reconstitution after alpha-beta-depleted transplantation in children. TCRdb re-called the PCR reads with MiXCR, one entry per CDR3 protein. Counted here are approximately 1,000,000 distinct CDR3 sequences, about 31% occurring once; the ten biggest clones make up around 30%. Sequences were derived from PBMCs, mostly from graft donor cells, sampled 360 days after TCRalphabeta/CD19-depleted stem cell transplant. The origin of the receptors is a boy in the first two years of life who had a stem cell transplant for SCID, so the T cells may come from the graft donor. Each CDR3 is given with its conserved first and last residue. A D gene is named only where the DNA matches it firmly.

>TRBV29-1|TRBD1
CSVARDRVPPGNEQFF
>TRBV20-1|NA
CSARGTGGKTQYF
>TRBV12-3/TRBV12-4|NA
CASSFVGSFNYGYTF
>TRBV5-1|NA
CASSLLILQATDTQYF
>TRBV6-2/TRBV6-3|NA
CASSYPRGGGPYNEQFF
>TRBV27|NA
CASSFLGTGNYGYTF
>TRBV10-3|NA
CAIKGSGELFF
>TRBV27|NA
CASSPQIRYNEQFF
>TRBV25-1|NA
CASKSTAGMNTGELFF
>TRBV9|TRBD2
CASSRRLWLAGGVFTDTQYF
>TRBV9|NA
CASSHGGSNEKLFF
>TRBV20-1|TRBD2
CSAFSRTSGDGEQFF
>TRBV10-3|NA
CATGQNGNTIYF
>TRBV12-3/TRBV12-4|TRBD2
CASSLRRWGAASGGPFRSYNEQFF
>TRBV6-1|TRBD1
CASSRDRGSNQPQHF
>TRBV5-1|TRBD1
CASSLVAGTATRMEAFF
>TRBV6-4|TRBD1
CASRGQRGEKLFF
>TRBV29-1|NA
CSVDRGGLDTGELFF
>TRBV6-5|NA
CASSSVQGDEQFF
>TRBV12-3/TRBV12-4|NA
CASRVGGLSSYEQYF
>TRBV12-3/TRBV12-4|NA
CASSFWSGTKAFF
>TRBV7-3|TRBD2
CASSQPSGAYNEQFF
>TRBV9|NA
CASSVGDTSQPQHF
>TRBV12-3/TRBV12-4|NA
CASTGTGVWKETQYF
>TRBV4-3|TRBD2
CASSQVAGVDTGELFF
>TRBV6-1|TRBD1
CASRPRDRGLGYTF
>TRBV15|TRBD2
CATSRVRLAGAGDEQFF
>TRBV20-1|NA
CSARRTISYEQYF
>TRBV5-6|NA
CASSFRAPPETQYF
>TRBV20-1|NA
CSATRHEQYF
>TRBV15|NA
CATSRVYGTEAFF
>TRBV7-9|NA
CASSTGHSNQPQHF
>TRBV3-1|TRBD2
CASSQEVGGARNEQFF
>TRBV20-1|TRBD2
CSANGPTSGGVDTQYF
>TRBV12-3/TRBV12-4|NA
CASRAGGGGFPFF
>TRBV20-1|NA
CSARDPSPPYEQYF
>TRBV2|TRBD1
CASNRDRAYFEQYF
>TRBV10-3|NA
CAISLGTSNTEAFF
>TRBV29-1|NA
CSASPRDGPTGELFF
>TRBV12-3/TRBV12-4|NA
CASCLRGSEQFF
>TRBV20-1|NA
CSARTPRGVDEQYF
>TRBV12-3/TRBV12-4|NA
CASSFGAGSNQPQHF
>TRBV5-6|TRBD2
CASSLVGLSGASSYNEQFF
>TRBV4-3|NA
CASSPIADTNSYEQYF
>TRBV5-6|NA
CASSLSRGTHISGANVLTF
>TRBV7-6|NA
CASSLDPRGTEAFF
>TRBV10-3|TRBD2
CAIRLGTSGYNEQFF
>TRBV15|NA
CATSIVGYYNEQFF
>TRBV11-2|TRBD1
CASRPGQGELGNQPQHF
>TRBV20-1|TRBD2
CSALLAGGQTQYF
>TRBV2|TRBD2
CASERGGNTGELFF
>TRBV7-9|NA
CASSQQGFHTDTQYF
>TRBV20-1|NA
CSARRGGNQPQHF
>TRBV15|NA
CATRESGANVLTF
>TRBV29-1|TRBD1
CSVGDRGLGTDTQYF